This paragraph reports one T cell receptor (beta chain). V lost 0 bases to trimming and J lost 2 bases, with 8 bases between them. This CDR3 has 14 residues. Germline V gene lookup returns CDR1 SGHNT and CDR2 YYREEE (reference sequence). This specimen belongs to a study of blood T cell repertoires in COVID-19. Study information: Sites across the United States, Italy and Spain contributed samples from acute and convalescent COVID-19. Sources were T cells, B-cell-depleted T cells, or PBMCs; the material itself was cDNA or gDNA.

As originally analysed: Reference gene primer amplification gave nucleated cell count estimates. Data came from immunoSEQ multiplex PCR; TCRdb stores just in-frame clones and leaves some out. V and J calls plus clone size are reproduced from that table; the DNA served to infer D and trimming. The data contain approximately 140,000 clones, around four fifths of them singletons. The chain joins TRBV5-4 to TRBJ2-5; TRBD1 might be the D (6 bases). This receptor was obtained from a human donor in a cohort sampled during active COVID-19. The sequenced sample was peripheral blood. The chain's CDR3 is CASSLARGQETQYF. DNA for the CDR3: TGTGCCAGCAGCTTGGCGAGGGGGCAAGAGACCCAGTACTTC.